Included here is one T cell receptor beta chain sequence, with context. The antigen is undetermined. This CDR3 is built from 14 residues. Germline V gene sequence: CDR1 MNHNS, CDR2 SASEGT. V lost 7 bases and J 0 bases, leaving 11 bases between the germline ends. Profiling relied on immunoSEQ multiplex PCR, and the TCRdb table lists in-frame clones only, not all of them. The sample records tens of thousands of clones, approximately 63% being singletons. This sample was included in a study of T cell clones after liver transplantation. General study points: Rather than being deleted, graft donor-reactive T cells may have moved into the graft.

This receptor was taken from a human patient who received a liver transplant. A share of the T cells may be of graft donor origin. The source was CD4+ T cells from blood, collected at the roughly 16-month timepoint. The chain combines TRBV6-1 with TRBJ2-3; D not certain. CDR3: CASKAAASTDTQYF. CDR3 nucleotides: TGTGCCAGCAAGGCCGCGGCTAGCACAGATACGCAGTATTTT.